This TCR beta chain appears in the sequencing data of a study of T-cell memory formation after mild COVID-19. Study-wide points: Of the contracting clones, CD4+ ones lay mainly in CM and EM, and CD8+ ones in EMRA. Whether second-wave clones peaking at day 37 were SARS-CoV-2 specific went unconfirmed.

This clonotype was recorded at least ten times. Its antigen is as yet unknown. Constant-segment-primed 5'RACE gave TCR alpha and TCR beta cDNA libraries with sample barcodes and UMIs. Using its own MiXCR run on the 5' RACE reads, TCRdb lists one record per CDR3 protein. Among about 360,000 distinct CDR3 sequences listed, about 15% were seen once. The germline gives CDR1 SGHTA, CDR2 FQGNSA. V was cut by 6 bases and J by 9 bases, with 16 bases left in between. CDR3 length equals 13 residues. The sequenced sample was PBMCs or a T cell subset sorted from them (not recorded which). This TCR derives from a young man who had mild COVID-19 (a few samples of this study predate the infection). Cell type and time point are not known. The chain joins TRBV7-2 to TRBJ2-3; D perhaps matches TRBD2 (5 bases). The CDR3 here is CASRTARGGTQYF. CDR3 nucleotide sequence: TGTGCCAGCAGGACGGCCCGTGGAGGCACGCAGTATTTT.